Listed below are T cell receptor beta chains from one sample, sequenced in a study of blood T cell repertoires in COVID-19. The method was immunoSEQ multiplex PCR; TCRdb's version includes in-frame clones alone and lacks a portion of them. The profile shows about 110,000 clones, about four fifths of them singletons. Sequencing was performed on peripheral blood. These receptors all come from a woman aged 70-85 years with acute or convalescent COVID-19. CDR3s include the opening cysteine and the closing phenylalanine or tryptophan.

TRBV27	TRBJ1-4	CASGSDRLRGNEKLFF
TRBV19	TRBJ2-1	CATSRGPNEQFF
TRBV15	TRBJ2-1	CATSQRDSKYNEQFF
TRBV11-2	TRBJ2-6	CASSRKWGDSGANVLTF
TRBV7-3	TRBJ1-1	CASSRPGQGHTEAFF
TRBV18	TRBJ2-5	CASSPPTGSKTQYF
TRBV28	TRBJ2-1	CASRPSGSNEQFF
TRBV6-6	TRBJ1-5	CASRLPGQSNQPQHF
TRBV7-9	TRBJ2-2	CVSGRNTGELFF
TRBV5-4	TRBJ2-3	CASSPSGGTTDTQYF
TRBV28	TRBJ1-4	CASSSPLTGGSIFEKLFF
TRBV27	TRBJ1-1	CASSLARGQFF
TRBV4-1	TRBJ1-6	CASTQEPSGYSPLHF
TRBV2	TRBJ1-1	CASRAPSWPPGRDNTEAFF
TRBV7-2	TRBJ1-2	CASSETPQEANYGYTF
TRBV27	TRBJ1-1	CASSSSDRPNTEAFF
TRBV6-5	TRBJ1-1	CASSTGGWDRTEAFF
TRBV7-2	TRBJ1-2	CASSNDRVGYTF
TRBV30	TRBJ2-1	CAWRRTSGSRNEQFF
TRBV27	TRBJ1-1	CASSFREGTEAFF
TRBV4-2	TRBJ1-4	CASRRDPATNEKLFF
TRBV19	TRBJ2-2	CASSATSGGRTNTGELFF
TRBV2	TRBJ1-5	CASSEAGAANQPQHF
TRBV7-2	TRBJ1-1	CASSFGQVNTEAFF
TRBV12-3/TRBV12-4	TRBJ1-2	CASSVVGFDGYTF
TRBV4-3	TRBJ2-5	CASSQDRGAEETQYF
TRBV27	TRBJ1-5	CASSPHPQGRQPQHF
TRBV29-1	TRBJ1-2	CSAGGGVVNGYTF
TRBV19	TRBJ2-7	CASTPRGSSYEQYF